Shown below are 8 T cell receptor beta chains from a single sample sequenced in a study of shared clonotypes between healthy human individuals. The data were produced by immunoSEQ multiplex PCR, yet TCRdb's version contains in-frame clones alone and is incomplete. This table holds around 430,000 clones, about 76% found once. Sample: PBMCs. The receptors shown here come from a middle-aged woman in good health. Some clones in this sample may be carry-over from other donors' samples.

This rearrangement joins TRBV4-1 to TRBJ1-4, with a tentative D call TRBD1 (5 bases). This CDR3 is built from 15 residues. CDR1 MGHRA and CDR2 YSYEKL come from the germline V gene. The ends were cut back, 1 base at V and 0 bases at J, with 6 bases in the middle. This CDR3 is CASSQGQTTNEKLFF. Here the CDR3 DNA reads TGCGCCAGCAGCCAAGGACAGACAACTAATGAAAAACTGTTTTTT.

This clone came up once. This chain links TRBV6-6 with TRBJ2-7, with TRBD1 as a possible D gene (5 bases). The CDR3 has 12 amino acids. The germline CDR1 and CDR2 sequences are MNHNY and SVGAGI (reference sequence). The V gene lost 6 bases and the J gene lost 0 bases, with 6 bases spanning the gap. CDR3 protein: CASRDSSYEQYF. The CDR3 DNA sequence: TGTGCCAGCAGAGACAGCTCCTACGAGCAGTACTTC.

The CDR3 DNA reads TGTGCCAGTCGGGCCGGGGGCAGAAACTATGGCTACACCTTC. Translated, it gives CASRAGGRNYGYTF. This rearrangement joins TRBV19 to TRBJ1-2, with a tentative D call TRBD1 (6 bases). CDR1 and CDR2 (germline): LNHDA, SQIVND (reference sequence). The CDR3 is 14 amino acids. The V end lost 8 bases, the J end lost 2 bases, and 15 bases lay between the germline ends.

Details on this clone: Within the sample, other DNA sequences also encode this same CDR3. The chain employs TRBV5-6 and TRBJ2-7; D may correspond to TRBD1 or TRBD2 (5 bases each). V was cut by 4 bases and J by 2 bases, with 13 bases left in between. Per germline, CDR1 SGHDT and CDR2 YYEEEE. This CDR3 has 14 residues. The CDR3 DNA follows: TGTGCCAGCAGCCTTGGGGGTGACACCTACGAGCAGTACTTC. Translation: CASSLGGDTYEQYF.

The chain is built from TRBV7-6 and TRBJ2-5, with D perhaps assigned TRBD1 or TRBD2 (5 bases each). Germline lookup yields CDR1 SGHVS and CDR2 FNYEAQ. This CDR3 is built from 15 residues. Trimming took off 5 bases at V and 2 bases at J, with 15 bases between the two ends. CDR3 bases: TGTGCCAGCAGCCAAGGGGATCCGGGGCAAGAGACCCAGTACTTC. This sequence encodes CASSQGDPGQETQYF.

The rearrangement uses TRBV7-2 and TRBJ1-3, with 7 bases matching TRBD1. J was trimmed by 1 base and V by 1 base; bases with no gene match: 1. Germline loops: CDR1 SGHTA, CDR2 FQGNSA. The CDR3 covers 15 residues. The CDR3 DNA sequence: TGTGCCAGCAGCTTAGAGGGGGCGTCTGGAAACACCATATATTTT. As protein: CASSLEGASGNTIYF.

This sequence joins TRBV30 and TRBJ1-3; D call uncertain. Germline assignment: CDR1 GTSNPN and CDR2 SVGIG (reference sequence). V was clipped by 2 bases and J by 0 bases, with 14 bases between them. The CDR3 sequence is 16 residues long. CDR3 loop: CAWSFGSKNSGNTIYF. The CDR3 DNA reads as TGTGCCTGGAGTTTCGGCAGCAAAAACTCTGGAAACACCATATATTTT.

V gene TRBV2 combines with J gene TRBJ2-7, with D possibly being TRBD2 (6 bases). This CDR3 comprises 13 residues. Trimming stripped 7 bases from V and 2 bases from J, with 12 bases between. The germline V gene encodes CDR1 SNHLY and CDR2 FYNNEI. In DNA, the CDR3 is TGTGCCAGCAACAAGGGACTTACCTACGAGCAGTACTTC. This translates into CASNKGLTYEQYF.